These 8 T cell receptor beta chains were all obtained from the same sample, sequenced in a study of T cell responses to AZD1222 COVID-19 vaccine. Here immunoSEQ multiplex PCR was the method, and the copy in TCRdb shows in-frame clones only, minus some. The sample lists about 170,000 clones; 90% to 95% were seen once. The input for sequencing was peripheral blood, taken on day 0 of AZD1222 vaccination. These TCRs come from an adult in good health.

The chain joins TRBV11-3 to TRBJ1-2; TRBD1 matches 9 bases. J was trimmed by 4 bases and V by 5 bases; bases with no gene match: 8. Germline CDR1 is SGHNT and CDR2 is YENEEA. The CDR3 spans 15 residues. CDR3 DNA: TGTGCCAGCAGCGAGTCGGACAGGGGCCTCTATGGCTACACCTTC. This encodes CASSESDRGLYGYTF.

This rearrangement joins TRBV30 to TRBJ2-2, with a weak D call TRBD1 (5 bases). V lost 4 bases and J 2 bases, leaving 11 bases between the germline ends. The CDR3 sequence is 14 residues long. The germline V gene has CDR1 GTSNPN and CDR2 SVGIG (reference sequence). In nucleotides, the CDR3 is TGTGCCTGGAATCGACAGAGAAACACCGGGGAGCTGTTTTTT. This translates into CAWNRQRNTGELFF.

The chain carries TRBV2 and TRBJ1-6; the match to TRBD1 covers 8 bases. The ends lost 10 bases at V and 8 bases at J; junction bases unmatched: 10. CDR3 length: 14 residues. Germline CDR1 SNHLY, CDR2 FYNNEI. CDR3 protein: CAIHRGSRDSPLHF. The CDR3 nucleotides are TGTGCCATCCACAGGGGGAGTAGGGATTCACCCCTCCACTTT.

The chain couples TRBV6-5 to TRBJ1-2; no firm D call. Germline V CDR1 and CDR2: MNHEY, SVGAGI. The CDR3 runs to 12 residues. Trimming left V 6 bases short and J 7 bases short, with 12 bases between. The CDR3 bases are TGTGCCAGCAGCCCGACGGGTTCTGGCTACACCTTC. This sequence encodes CASSPTGSGYTF.

This rearrangement joins TRBV7-9 to TRBJ1-1; D uncertain. The ends were cut back, 5 bases at V and 10 bases at J, with 11 bases in the middle. This CDR3 contains 11 residues. CDR1 is SEHNR, CDR2 FQNEAQ, per germline (reference sequence). CDR3 amino acids: CASSHNSRAFF. As DNA, the CDR3 is TGTGCCAGCAGCCATAACAGTAGAGCTTTCTTT.

The CDR3 DNA follows: TGTGCCAGCAGTTACTTGAAGGGTACAAAGGCTGAAGCTTTCTTT. It specifies CASSYLKGTKAEAFF. The genes are TRBV6-5 and TRBJ1-1; no definite D call. Between the trimmed V and J ends, which lost 1 base and 6 bases, there was a span of 15 bases. CDR1 is MNHEY and CDR2 is SVGAGI in the germline V gene. The CDR3 is made up of 15 amino acids.

The V call is TRBV5-4, the J call TRBJ1-1, with D hard to call. The V end was cut by 10 bases, the J end by 7 bases, with 14 bases between. This CDR3 region has 11 residues. Germline V gives CDR1 SGHNT, CDR2 YYREEE (reference sequence). CDR3 loop: CALRVYLEAFF. CDR3 nucleotide sequence: TGTGCCCTAAGGGTCTACCTTGAAGCTTTCTTT. Based on the CDR3 plus reference TRBV5-4 and TRBJ1-1, the full variable domain is ETGVTQSPTHLIKTRGQQVTLRCSSQSGHNTVSWYQQALGQGPQFIFQYYREEENGRGNFPPRFSGLQFPNYSSELNVNALELDDSALYLCALRVYLEAFFGQGTRLTVV.

The gene calls are TRBV7-9 and TRBJ2-3; the D gene is possibly TRBD2 (6 bases). Germline CDR1 and CDR2: SEHNR and FQNEAQ (reference sequence). Trimming cost V 3 bases and J 7 bases, with 14 bases left between them. This CDR3 contains 14 residues. DNA of the CDR3: TGTGCCAGCAGCTTTGCCGGCGGACTAAATACGCAGTATTTT. Its protein is CASSFAGGLNTQYF.